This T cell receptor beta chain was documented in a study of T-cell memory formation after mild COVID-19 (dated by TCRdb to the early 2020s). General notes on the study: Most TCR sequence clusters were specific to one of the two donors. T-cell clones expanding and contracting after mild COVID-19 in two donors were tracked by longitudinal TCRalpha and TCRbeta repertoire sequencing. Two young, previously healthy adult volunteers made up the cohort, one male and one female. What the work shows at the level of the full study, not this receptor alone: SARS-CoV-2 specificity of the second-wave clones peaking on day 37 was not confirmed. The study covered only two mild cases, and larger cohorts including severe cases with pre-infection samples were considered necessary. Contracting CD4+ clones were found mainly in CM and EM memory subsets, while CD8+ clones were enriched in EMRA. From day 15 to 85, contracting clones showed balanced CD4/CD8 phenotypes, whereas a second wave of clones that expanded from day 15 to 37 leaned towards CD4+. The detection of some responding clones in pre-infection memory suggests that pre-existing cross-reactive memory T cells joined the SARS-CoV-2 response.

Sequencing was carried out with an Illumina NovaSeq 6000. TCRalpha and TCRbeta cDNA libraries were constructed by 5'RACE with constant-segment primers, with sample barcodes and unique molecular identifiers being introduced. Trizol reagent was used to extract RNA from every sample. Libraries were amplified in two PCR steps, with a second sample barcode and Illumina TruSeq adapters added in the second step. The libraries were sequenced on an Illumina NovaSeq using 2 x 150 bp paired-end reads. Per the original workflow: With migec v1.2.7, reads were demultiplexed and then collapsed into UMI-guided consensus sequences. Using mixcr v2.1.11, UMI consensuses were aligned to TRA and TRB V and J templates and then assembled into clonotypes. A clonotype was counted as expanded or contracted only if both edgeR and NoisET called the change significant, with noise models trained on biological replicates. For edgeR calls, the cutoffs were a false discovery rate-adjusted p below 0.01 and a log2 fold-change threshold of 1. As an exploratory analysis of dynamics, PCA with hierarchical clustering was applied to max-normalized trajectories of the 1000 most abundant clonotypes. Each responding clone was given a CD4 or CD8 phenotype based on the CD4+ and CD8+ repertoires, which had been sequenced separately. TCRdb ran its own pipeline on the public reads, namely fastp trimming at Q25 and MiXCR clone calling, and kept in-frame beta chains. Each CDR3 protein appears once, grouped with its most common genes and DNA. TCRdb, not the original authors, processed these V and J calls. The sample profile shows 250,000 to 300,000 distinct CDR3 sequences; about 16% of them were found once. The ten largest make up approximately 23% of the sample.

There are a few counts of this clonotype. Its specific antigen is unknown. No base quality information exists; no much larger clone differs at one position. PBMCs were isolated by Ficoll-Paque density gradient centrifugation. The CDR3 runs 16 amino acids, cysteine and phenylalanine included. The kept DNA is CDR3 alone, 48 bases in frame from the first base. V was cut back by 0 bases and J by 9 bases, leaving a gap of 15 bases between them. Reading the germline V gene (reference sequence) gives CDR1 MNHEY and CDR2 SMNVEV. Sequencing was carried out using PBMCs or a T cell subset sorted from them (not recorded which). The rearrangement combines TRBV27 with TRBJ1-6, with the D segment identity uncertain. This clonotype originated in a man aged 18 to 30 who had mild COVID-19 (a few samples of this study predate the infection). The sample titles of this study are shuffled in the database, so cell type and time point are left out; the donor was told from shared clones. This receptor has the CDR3 CASSLSFTLVSSPLHF. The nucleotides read TGTGCCAGCAGTTTATCGTTCACCCTAGTTAGTTCACCCCTCCACTTT.